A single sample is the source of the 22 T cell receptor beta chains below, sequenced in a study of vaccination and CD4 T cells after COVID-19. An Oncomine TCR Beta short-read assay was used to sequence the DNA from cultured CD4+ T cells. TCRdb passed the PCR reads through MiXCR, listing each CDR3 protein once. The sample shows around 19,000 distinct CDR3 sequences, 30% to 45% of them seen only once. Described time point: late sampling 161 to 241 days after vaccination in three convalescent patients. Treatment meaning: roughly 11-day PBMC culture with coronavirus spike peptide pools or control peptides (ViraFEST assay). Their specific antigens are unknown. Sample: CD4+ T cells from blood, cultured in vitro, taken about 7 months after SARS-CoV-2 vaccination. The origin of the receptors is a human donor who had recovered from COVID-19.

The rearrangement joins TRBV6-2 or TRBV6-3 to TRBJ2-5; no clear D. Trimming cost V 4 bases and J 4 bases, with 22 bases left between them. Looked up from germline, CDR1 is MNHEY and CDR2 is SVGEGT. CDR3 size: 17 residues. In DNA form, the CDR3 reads TGTGCCAGCAGTTCCGGGCTATATGGATCCCGTGGAGAGACCCAGTACTTC. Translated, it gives CASSSGLYGSRGETQYF.

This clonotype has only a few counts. The CDR3 here is CSASATLAGASYEQYF. In DNA form, the CDR3 reads TGCAGTGCTAGCGCAACCCTAGCGGGAGCGTCCTACGAGCAGTACTTC. The chain employs TRBV20-1 and TRBJ2-7; 10 bases are a match to TRBD2. The CDR3 sequence is 16 residues long. With 3 bases clipped from V and 1 base from J, the junction kept 9 bases outside the gene matches. The germline V gene encodes CDR1 DFQATT and CDR2 SNEGSKA (reference sequence).

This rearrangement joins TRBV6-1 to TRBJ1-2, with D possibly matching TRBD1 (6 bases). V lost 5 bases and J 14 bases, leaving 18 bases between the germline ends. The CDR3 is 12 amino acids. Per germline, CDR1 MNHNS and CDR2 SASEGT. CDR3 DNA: TGTGCCAGCAGTCCCGGGACATTTTCGGGGACCTTC. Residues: CASSPGTFSGTF.

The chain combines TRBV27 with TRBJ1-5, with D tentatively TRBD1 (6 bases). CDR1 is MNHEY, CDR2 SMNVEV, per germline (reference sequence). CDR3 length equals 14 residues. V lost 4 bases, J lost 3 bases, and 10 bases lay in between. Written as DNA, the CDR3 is TGTGCCAGCAGTTCCGGACAGATCAATCAGCCCCAGCATTTT. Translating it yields CASSSGQINQPQHF.

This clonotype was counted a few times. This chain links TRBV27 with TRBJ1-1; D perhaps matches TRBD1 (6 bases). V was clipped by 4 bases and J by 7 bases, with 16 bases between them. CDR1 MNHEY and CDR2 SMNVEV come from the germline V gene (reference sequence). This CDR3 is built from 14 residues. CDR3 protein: CASSYRQGRSEAFF. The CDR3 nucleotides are TGTGCCAGCAGTTACCGGCAGGGGCGGAGTGAAGCTTTCTTT.

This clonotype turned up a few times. The CDR3 reads CASSYSMVPGELFF. The DNA for the CDR3 is TGTGCCAGCAGTTACTCGATGGTACCCGGGGAGCTGTTTTTT. The chain combines TRBV6-5 with TRBJ2-2; no clear D gene. V dropped 0 bases and J dropped 6 bases, with 8 bases sitting between them. This CDR3 is built from 14 residues. The germline CDR1 and CDR2 sequences are MNHEY and SVGAGI.

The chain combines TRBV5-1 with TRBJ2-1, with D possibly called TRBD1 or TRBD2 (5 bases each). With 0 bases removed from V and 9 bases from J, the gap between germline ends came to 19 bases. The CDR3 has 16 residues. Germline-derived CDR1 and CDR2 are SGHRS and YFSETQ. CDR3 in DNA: TGCGCCAGCAGCTTGGAGGCCGGAGAGGGGCGCATTGAGCAGTTCTTC. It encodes CASSLEAGEGRIEQFF.

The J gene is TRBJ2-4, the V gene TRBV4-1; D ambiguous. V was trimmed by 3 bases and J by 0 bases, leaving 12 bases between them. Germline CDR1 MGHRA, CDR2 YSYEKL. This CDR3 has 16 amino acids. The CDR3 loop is CASSHRSWPAKNIQYF. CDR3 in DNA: TGCGCCAGCAGCCATCGAAGTTGGCCAGCCAAAAACATTCAGTACTTC.

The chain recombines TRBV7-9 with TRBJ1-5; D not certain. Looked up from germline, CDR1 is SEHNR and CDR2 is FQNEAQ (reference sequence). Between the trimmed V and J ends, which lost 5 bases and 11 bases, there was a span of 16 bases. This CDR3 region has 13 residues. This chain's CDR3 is CASSAGGSMAQHF. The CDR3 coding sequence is TGTGCCAGCAGCGCCGGAGGCTCCATGGCCCAGCATTTT.

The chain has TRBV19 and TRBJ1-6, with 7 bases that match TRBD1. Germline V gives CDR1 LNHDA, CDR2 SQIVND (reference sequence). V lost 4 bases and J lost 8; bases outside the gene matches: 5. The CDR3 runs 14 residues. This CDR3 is CASSRQGMDSPLHF. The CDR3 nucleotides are TGTGCCAGTAGTAGACAGGGTATGGATTCACCCCTCCACTTT.

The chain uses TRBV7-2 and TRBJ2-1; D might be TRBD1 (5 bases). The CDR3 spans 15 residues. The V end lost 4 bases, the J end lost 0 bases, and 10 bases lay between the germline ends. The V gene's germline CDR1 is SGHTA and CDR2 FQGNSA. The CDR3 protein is CASSSDRLSYNEQFF. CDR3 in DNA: TGTGCCAGCAGCTCCGACAGACTCTCCTACAATGAGCAGTTCTTC.

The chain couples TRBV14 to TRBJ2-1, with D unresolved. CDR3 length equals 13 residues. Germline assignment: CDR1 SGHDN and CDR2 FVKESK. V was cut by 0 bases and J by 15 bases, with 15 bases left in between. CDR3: CASSQELSASSFF. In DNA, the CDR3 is TGTGCCAGCAGCCAAGAACTATCCGCCTCATCGTTCTTC.

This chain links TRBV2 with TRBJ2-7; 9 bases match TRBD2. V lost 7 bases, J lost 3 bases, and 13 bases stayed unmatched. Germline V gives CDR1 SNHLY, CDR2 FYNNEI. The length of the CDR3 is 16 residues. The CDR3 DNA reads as TGTGCCAGCAACCCTAGTAGGCTAGCGGGAAACTACGAGCAGTACTTC. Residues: CASNPSRLAGNYEQYF.

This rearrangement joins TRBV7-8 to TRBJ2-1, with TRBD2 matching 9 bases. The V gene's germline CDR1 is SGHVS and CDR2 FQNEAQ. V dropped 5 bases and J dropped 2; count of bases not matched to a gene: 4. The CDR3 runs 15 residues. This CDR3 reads CASSGRTSAYNEQFF. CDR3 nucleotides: TGTGCCAGCAGCGGAAGGACTAGCGCCTACAATGAGCAGTTCTTC. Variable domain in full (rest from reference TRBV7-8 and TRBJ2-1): GAGVSQSPRYKVAKRGQDVALRCDPISGHVSLFWYQQALGQGPEFLTYFQNEAQLDKSGLPSDRFFAERPEGSVSTLKIQRTQQEDSAVYLCASSGRTSAYNEQFFGPGTRLTVL.

CDR3 sequence (DNA): TGTGCCAGCAGCAACGGACTAGCGGACCAAGAGACCCAGTACTTC. Its protein is CASSNGLADQETQYF. The V call is TRBV5-4, the J call TRBJ2-5, with 10 positions matching TRBD2. The CDR3 spans 15 residues. Germline V gene data show CDR1 as SGHNT and CDR2 as YYREEE (reference sequence). V shed 4 bases, J shed 0 bases, and the junction held 3 bases outside the gene matches.

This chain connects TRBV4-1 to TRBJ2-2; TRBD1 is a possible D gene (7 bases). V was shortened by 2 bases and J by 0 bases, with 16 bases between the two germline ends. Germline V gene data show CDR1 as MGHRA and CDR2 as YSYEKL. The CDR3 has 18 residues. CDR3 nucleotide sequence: TGCGCCAGCAGCCAAACTACCAGGGGGACTCCGAACACCGGGGAGCTGTTTTTT. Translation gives CASSQTTRGTPNTGELFF.

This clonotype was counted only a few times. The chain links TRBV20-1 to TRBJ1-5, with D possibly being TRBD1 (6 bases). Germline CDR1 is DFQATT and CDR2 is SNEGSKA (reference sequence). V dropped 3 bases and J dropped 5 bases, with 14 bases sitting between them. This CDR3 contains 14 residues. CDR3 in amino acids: CSARGTGWDQPQHF. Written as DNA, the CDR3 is TGCAGTGCTAGGGGTACAGGGTGGGATCAGCCCCAGCATTTT.

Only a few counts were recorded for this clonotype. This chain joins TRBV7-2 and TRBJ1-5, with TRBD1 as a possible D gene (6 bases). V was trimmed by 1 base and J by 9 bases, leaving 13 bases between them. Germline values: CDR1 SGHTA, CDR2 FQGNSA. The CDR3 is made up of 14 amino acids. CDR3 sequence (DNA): TGTGCCAGCAGCTTAGGAGGAAGGGGGGGGCCCCAGCATTTT. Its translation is CASSLGGRGGPQHF.

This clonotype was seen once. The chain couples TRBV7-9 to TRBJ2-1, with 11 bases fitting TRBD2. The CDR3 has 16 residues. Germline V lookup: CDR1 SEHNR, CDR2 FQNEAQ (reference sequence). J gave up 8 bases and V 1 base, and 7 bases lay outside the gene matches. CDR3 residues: CASSLGVAGGIYEQFF. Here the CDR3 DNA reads TGTGCCAGCAGCTTAGGGGTAGCGGGAGGGATCTATGAGCAGTTCTTC.

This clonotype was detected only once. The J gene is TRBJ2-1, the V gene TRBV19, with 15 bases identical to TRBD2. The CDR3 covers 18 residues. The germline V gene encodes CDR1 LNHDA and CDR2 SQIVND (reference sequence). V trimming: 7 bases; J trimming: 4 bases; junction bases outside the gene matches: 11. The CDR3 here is CASTPGLAGGKLYNEQFF. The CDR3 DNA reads TGTGCCAGTACCCCAGGACTAGCGGGAGGGAAACTATACAATGAGCAGTTCTTC.

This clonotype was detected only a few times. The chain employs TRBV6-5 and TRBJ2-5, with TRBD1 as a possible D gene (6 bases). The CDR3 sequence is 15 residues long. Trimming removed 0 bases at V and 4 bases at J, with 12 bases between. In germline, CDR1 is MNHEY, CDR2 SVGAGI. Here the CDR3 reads CASSYSPGAGETQYF. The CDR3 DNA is TGTGCCAGCAGTTACTCGCCAGGGGCGGGAGAGACCCAGTACTTC.

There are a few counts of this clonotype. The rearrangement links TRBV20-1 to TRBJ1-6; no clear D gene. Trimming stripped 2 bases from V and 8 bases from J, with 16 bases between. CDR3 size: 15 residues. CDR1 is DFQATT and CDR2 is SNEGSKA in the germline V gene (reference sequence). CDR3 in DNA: TGCAGTGCTAGAAACACATACCGATGGGATTCACCCCTCCACTTT. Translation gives CSARNTYRWDSPLHF.